This entry features one T cell receptor (beta chain) sequence. The assay was immunoSEQ multiplex PCR, and TCRdb's table has in-frame clones only and misses some. The repertoire has 75,000 to 80,000 clones, 65% to 80% of them found once; the top ten carry 27%. This CDR3 spans 14 amino acids. The ends lost 7 bases at V and 7 bases at J; junction bases unmatched: 8. Germline V CDR1 and CDR2: LNHDA, SQIVND (reference sequence). The data stem from a study of T cell responses to AZD1222 COVID-19 vaccine. The chain links TRBV19 to TRBJ1-4; 8 nucleotides match TRBD1. This clonotype was sampled from an adult who received the MenACWY meningococcal vaccine as a control. The source was peripheral blood, collected 28 days after the second dose of the MenACWY control vaccine. The CDR3 region is CASTDRGISEKLFF. CDR3 coding DNA: TGTGCCAGTACCGACAGGGGAATTTCTGAAAAACTGTTTTTT.